The 15 T cell receptor beta chains below were found in one sample sequenced in a study of cytomegalovirus exposure and HLA in healthy donors. Sequenced by immunoSEQ multiplex PCR; TCRdb stores in-frame clones only, minus some. This table holds some 150,000 clones, approximately 86% found once. Sequencing was done on a sample of PBMCs. All receptors come from a man between 18 and 35 years old in good health and CMV-seropositive.

The gene calls are TRBV4-1 and TRBJ1-1; 9 positions agree with TRBD1. V dropped 6 bases and J dropped 3; count of bases not matched to a gene: 5. This CDR3 contains 14 residues. CDR1 is MGHRA and CDR2 is YSYEKL in the germline V gene. The CDR3 protein is CASRAGQGYTEAFF. CDR3 bases: TGCGCCAGCAGGGCTGGACAGGGGTACACTGAAGCTTTCTTT.

V usage is TRBV2 and J usage is TRBJ2-3; TRBD1 aligns across 8 bases. V shed 4 bases, J shed 1 base, and the junction held 1 base outside the gene matches. CDR1 and CDR2 (germline): SNHLY, FYNNEI. This CDR3 is built from 14 residues. This CDR3 reads CASSGGQGTDTQYF. For the CDR3, the DNA is TGTGCCAGCAGTGGGGGACAGGGCACAGATACGCAGTATTTT.

The gene calls are TRBV6-6 and TRBJ2-7; D is possibly TRBD1 (6 bases). CDR1 and CDR2 (germline): MNHNY, SVGAGI (reference sequence). V was pared by 7 bases and J by 6 bases, with 16 bases between. CDR3 length equals 13 residues. The CDR3 here is CASINRDMGEQYF. Here the CDR3 DNA reads TGTGCCAGCATCAACCGGGACATGGGCGAGCAGTACTTC.

The rearrangement links TRBV6-1 to TRBJ2-7; 9 bases map to TRBD2. Per the germline V gene, CDR1 is MNHNS and CDR2 is SASEGT. V lost 5 bases and J lost 1; bases outside the gene matches: 3. The CDR3 extends over 14 amino acids. The CDR3 DNA sequence: TGTGCCAGCAGTTTAGCGGGAGAGTCCTACGAGCAGTACTTC. It specifies CASSLAGESYEQYF.

V is TRBV27 and J is TRBJ2-1; D gene ambiguous. The germline CDR1 and CDR2 sequences are MNHEY and SMNVEV (reference sequence). This CDR3 contains 11 residues. The ends were cut back, 2 bases at V and 9 bases at J, with 5 bases in the middle. CDR3 nucleotide sequence: TGTGCCAGCAGTTTAAGAGGTGAGCAGTTCTTC. Amino acids: CASSLRGEQFF.

This chain links TRBV14 with TRBJ2-7, with D possibly being TRBD2 (5 bases). V dropped 4 bases and J dropped 3 bases, with 16 bases sitting between them. The CDR3 sequence is 15 residues long. Germline V gene data show CDR1 as SGHDN and CDR2 as FVKESK. In DNA, the CDR3 is TGTGCCAGCAGCCCTTTGGCGGGTACTAGCTACGAGCAGTACTTC. It translates to CASSPLAGTSYEQYF.

The V call is TRBV19, the J call TRBJ1-2, with TRBD1 as a possible D gene (5 bases). Germline loops: CDR1 LNHDA, CDR2 SQIVND (reference sequence). This CDR3 contains 14 residues. V lost 6 bases and J 3 bases, leaving 14 bases between the germline ends. For the CDR3, the DNA is TGTGCCAGTAGCTTGAATGGAGGGGACTATGGCTACACCTTC. Residues: CASSLNGGDYGYTF.

The chain links TRBV19 to TRBJ2-1; 8 nucleotides match TRBD2. CDR1 and CDR2 from the germline V gene are LNHDA and SQIVND (reference sequence). CDR3 length equals 14 residues. V gave up 4 bases and J gave up 8 bases; unmatched junction bases: 7. Here the CDR3 DNA reads TGTGCCAGTAGTAAGGCGGGGGGTGGGTATGAGCAGTTCTTC. Its translation is CASSKAGGGYEQFF. Variable domain in full (rest from reference TRBV19 and TRBJ2-1): DGGITQSPKYLFRKEGQNVTLSCEQNLNHDAMYWYRQDPGQGLRLIYYSQIVNDFQKGDIAEGYSVSREKKESFPLTVTSAQKNPTAFYLCASSKAGGGYEQFFGPGTRLTVL.

V gene TRBV10-1 combines with J gene TRBJ1-1; no reliable D call. Trimming cost V 2 bases and J 4 bases, with 8 bases left between them. The germline V gene encodes CDR1 WNHNN and CDR2 SYGVQD (reference sequence). The CDR3 is made up of 13 amino acids. The CDR3, as DNA: TGCGCCAGCAGTGAGGGGCAGTTCACTGAAGCTTTCTTT. The encoded protein is CASSEGQFTEAFF.

The rearrangement uses TRBV9 and TRBJ2-1; D gene uncertain. Trimming left V 0 bases short and J 1 base short, with 8 bases between. This CDR3 is 15 amino acids long. Germline V gene lookup returns CDR1 SGDLS and CDR2 YYNGEE. The DNA of the CDR3 is TGTGCCAGCAGCGTAGAAGCGACTTCCTACAATGAGCAGTTCTTC. Translated, it gives CASSVEATSYNEQFF.

The V and J genes are TRBV19 and TRBJ1-5; TRBD1 agrees at 8 bases. Trimming at V came to 3 bases and at J to 9 bases, leaving 10 bases not matched to a gene. Germline-derived CDR1 and CDR2 are LNHDA and SQIVND (reference sequence). The CDR3 length is 15 residues. In DNA form, the CDR3 reads TGTGCCAGTAGTATCCAAGGACAGGGTGGTTGGCCCCAGCATTTT. As protein: CASSIQGQGGWPQHF.

The chain couples TRBV4-2 to TRBJ1-3; 8 bases are shared with TRBD1. The CDR3 sequence is 15 residues long. V dropped 4 bases and J dropped 2; count of bases not matched to a gene: 4. The germline V gene has CDR1 LGHNA and CDR2 YNFKEQ. The CDR3 DNA is TGTGCCAGCAGCCCCGACAGGGGAACTGGAAACACCATATATTTT. This translates into CASSPDRGTGNTIYF.

The gene calls are TRBV9 and TRBJ1-5; unclear D gene. Germline CDR1 reads SGDLS; CDR2 reads YYNGEE. This CDR3 region has 15 residues. V gave up 4 bases and J gave up 0 bases, with 11 bases separating them. CDR3 nucleotide sequence: TGTGCCAGCAGCCCCCGGGAAGATAGCAATCAGCCCCAGCATTTT. Amino acids: CASSPREDSNQPQHF.

CDR3 loop: CASSTDRGSMDEQFF. In DNA, the CDR3 is TGTGCCAGCAGTACGGACAGGGGGTCTATGGATGAGCAGTTCTTC. The chain has TRBV6-5 and TRBJ2-1, with 10 bases aligning to TRBD1. Germline assignment: CDR1 MNHEY and CDR2 SVGAGI. The junction had 9 bases not matched to a gene; V was cut back by 5 bases and J by 8 bases. This CDR3 has 15 amino acids.

The chain couples TRBV29-1 to TRBJ2-1; TRBD1 matches at 8 bases. CDR3 size: 13 residues. From germline, CDR1 is SQVTM and CDR2 ANQGSEA. Trimming cost V 3 bases and J 5 bases; bases outside gene matches: 3. The CDR3 loop is CSVDTGGDNEQFF. For the CDR3, the DNA is TGCAGCGTTGATACAGGGGGAGACAATGAGCAGTTCTTC.